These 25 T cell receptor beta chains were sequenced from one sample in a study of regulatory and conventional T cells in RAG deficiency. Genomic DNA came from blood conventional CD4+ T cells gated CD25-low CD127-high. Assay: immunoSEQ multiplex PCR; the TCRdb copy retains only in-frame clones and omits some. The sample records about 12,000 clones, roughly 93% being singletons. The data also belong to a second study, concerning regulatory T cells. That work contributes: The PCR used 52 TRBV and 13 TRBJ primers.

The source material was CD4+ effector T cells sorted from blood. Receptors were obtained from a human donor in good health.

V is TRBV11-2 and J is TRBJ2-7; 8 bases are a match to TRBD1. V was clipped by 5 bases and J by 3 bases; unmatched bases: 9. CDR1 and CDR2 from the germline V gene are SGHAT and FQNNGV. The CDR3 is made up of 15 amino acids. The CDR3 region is CASSSPGTGYYEQYF. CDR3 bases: TGTGCCAGCAGCAGCCCCGGGACAGGATACTACGAGCAGTACTTC.

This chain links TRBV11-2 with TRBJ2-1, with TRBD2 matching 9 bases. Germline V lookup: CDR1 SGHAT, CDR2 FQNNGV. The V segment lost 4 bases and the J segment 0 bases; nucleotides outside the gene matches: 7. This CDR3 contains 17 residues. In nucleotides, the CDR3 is TGTGCCAGCAGCTCCCGAACTAGCGGGTTCTCCTACAATGAGCAGTTCTTC. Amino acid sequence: CASSSRTSGFSYNEQFF.

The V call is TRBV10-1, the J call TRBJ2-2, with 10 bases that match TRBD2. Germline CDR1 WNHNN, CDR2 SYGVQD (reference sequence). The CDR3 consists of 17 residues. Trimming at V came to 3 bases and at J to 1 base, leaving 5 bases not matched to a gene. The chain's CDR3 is CASSDASGGLNTGELFF. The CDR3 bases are TGCGCCAGCAGTGACGCTAGCGGGGGCCTGAACACCGGGGAGCTGTTTTTT.

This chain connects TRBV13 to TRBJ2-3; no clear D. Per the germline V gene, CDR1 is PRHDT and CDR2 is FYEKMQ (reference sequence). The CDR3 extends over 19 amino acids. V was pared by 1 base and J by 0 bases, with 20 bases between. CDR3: CASSLAYSSSAYSTDTQYF. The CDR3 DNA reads TGTGCCAGCAGCTTAGCGTACTCAAGCAGCGCTTATAGCACAGATACGCAGTATTTT. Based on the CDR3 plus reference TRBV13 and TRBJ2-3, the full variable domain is AAGVIQSPRHLIKEKRETATLKCYPIPRHDTVYWYQQGPGQDPQFLISFYEKMQSDKGSIPDRFSAQQFSDYHSELNMSSLELGDSALYFCASSLAYSSSAYSTDTQYFGPGTRLTVL.

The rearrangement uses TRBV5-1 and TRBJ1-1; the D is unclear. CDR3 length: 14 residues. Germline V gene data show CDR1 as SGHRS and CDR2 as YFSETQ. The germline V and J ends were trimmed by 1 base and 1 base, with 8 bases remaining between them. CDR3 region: CASSLLQENTEAFF. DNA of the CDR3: TGCGCCAGCAGCTTGTTGCAAGAGAACACTGAAGCTTTCTTT.

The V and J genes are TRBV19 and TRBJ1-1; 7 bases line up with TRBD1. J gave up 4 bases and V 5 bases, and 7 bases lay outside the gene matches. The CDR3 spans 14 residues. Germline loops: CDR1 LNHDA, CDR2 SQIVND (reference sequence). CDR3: CASSVRGGSTEAFF. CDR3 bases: TGTGCCAGTAGTGTCAGGGGGGGGAGCACTGAAGCTTTCTTT.

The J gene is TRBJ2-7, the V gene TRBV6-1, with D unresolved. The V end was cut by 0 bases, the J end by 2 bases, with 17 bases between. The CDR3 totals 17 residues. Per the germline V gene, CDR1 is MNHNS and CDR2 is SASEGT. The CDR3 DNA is TGTGCCAGCAGTGAAGCGCTTCCGGTCGCGGCCCCCTACGAGCAGTACTTC. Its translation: CASSEALPVAAPYEQYF.

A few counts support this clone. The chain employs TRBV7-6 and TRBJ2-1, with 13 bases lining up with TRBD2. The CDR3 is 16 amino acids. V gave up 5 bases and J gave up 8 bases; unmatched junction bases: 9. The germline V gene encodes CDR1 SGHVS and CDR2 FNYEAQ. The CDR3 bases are TGTGCCAGCAGCCCGATGAGGACTAGCGGGGGTTATGAGCAGTTCTTC. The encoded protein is CASSPMRTSGGYEQFF.

The CDR3 here is CASTPLGRYTGELFF. CDR3 DNA: TGTGCCAGCACACCTCTAGGGAGGTACACCGGGGAGCTGTTTTTT. This rearrangement joins TRBV6-1 to TRBJ2-2, with D possibly TRBD2 on 6 matching bases. The ends were cut back, 7 bases at V and 3 bases at J, with 15 bases in the middle. This CDR3 region has 15 residues. CDR1 is MNHNS and CDR2 is SASEGT in the germline V gene.

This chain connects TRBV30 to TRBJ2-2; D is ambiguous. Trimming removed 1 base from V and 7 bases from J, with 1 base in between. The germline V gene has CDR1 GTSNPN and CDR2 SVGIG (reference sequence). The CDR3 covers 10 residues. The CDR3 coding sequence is TGTGCCTGGAGTGGCGGGGAGCTGTTTTTT. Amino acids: CAWSGGELFF.

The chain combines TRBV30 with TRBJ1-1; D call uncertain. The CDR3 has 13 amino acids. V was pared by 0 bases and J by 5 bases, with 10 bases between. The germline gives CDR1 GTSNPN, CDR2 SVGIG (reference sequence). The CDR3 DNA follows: TGTGCCTGGAGTGTCAGCGCGGGGACTGAAGCTTTCTTT. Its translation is CAWSVSAGTEAFF.

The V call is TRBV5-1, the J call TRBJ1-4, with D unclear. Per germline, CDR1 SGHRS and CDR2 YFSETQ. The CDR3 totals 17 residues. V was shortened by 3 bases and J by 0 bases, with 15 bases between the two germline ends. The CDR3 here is CASSWGRTVATNEKLFF. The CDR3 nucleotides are TGCGCCAGCAGCTGGGGTAGGACGGTCGCAACTAATGAAAAACTGTTTTTT.

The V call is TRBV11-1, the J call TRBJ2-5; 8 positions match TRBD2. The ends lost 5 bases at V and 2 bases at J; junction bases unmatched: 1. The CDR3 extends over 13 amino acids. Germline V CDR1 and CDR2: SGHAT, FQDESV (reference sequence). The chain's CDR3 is CASSRGRQETQYF. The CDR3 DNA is TGTGCCAGCAGCCGCGGGAGGCAAGAGACCCAGTACTTC.

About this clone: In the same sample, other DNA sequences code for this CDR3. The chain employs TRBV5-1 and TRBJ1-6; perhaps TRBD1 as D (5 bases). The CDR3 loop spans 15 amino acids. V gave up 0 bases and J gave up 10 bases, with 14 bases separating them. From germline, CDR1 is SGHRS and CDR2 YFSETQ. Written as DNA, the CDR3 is TGCGCCAGCAGCTTGGTGGCAGGGTCGAGCTCACCCCTCCACTTT. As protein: CASSLVAGSSSPLHF.

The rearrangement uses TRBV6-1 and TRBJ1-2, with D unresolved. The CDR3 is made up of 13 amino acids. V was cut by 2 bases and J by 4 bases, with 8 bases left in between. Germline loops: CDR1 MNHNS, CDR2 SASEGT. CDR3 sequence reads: CASSERGSYGYTF. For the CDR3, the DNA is TGTGCCAGCAGTGAACGGGGAAGCTATGGCTACACCTTC.

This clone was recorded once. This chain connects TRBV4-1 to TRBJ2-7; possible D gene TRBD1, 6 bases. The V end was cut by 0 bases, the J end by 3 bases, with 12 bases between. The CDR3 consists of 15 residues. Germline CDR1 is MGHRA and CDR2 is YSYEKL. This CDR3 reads CASSQDGLDSYEQYF. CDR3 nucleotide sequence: TGCGCCAGCAGCCAAGATGGCCTGGACAGCTACGAGCAGTACTTC.

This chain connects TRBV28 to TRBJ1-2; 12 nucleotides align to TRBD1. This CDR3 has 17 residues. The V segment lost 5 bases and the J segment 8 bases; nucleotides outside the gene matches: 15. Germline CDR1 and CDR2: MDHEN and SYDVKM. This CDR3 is CASSKGTGGERVRGYTF. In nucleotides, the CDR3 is TGTGCCAGCAGTAAAGGGACAGGGGGCGAAAGAGTCAGAGGCTACACCTTC.

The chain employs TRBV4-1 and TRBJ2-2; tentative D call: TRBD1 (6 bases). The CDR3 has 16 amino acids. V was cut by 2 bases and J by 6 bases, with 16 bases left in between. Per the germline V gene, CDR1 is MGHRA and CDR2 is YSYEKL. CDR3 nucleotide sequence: TGCGCCAGCAGCCAACGTGAGACAGGAGGTTCCGGGGAGCTGTTTTTT. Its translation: CASSQRETGGSGELFF.

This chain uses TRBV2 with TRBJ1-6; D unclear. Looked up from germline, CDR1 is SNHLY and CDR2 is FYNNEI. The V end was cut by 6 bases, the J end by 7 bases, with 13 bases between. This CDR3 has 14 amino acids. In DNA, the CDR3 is TGTGCCAGCAGCCCGTCCTTCCCCAATTCACCCCTCCACTTT. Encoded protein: CASSPSFPNSPLHF.

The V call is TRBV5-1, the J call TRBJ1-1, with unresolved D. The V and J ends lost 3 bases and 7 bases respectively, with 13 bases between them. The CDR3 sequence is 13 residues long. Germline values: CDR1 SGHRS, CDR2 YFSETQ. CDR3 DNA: TGCGCCAGCAGCTCGGCCATCCGTAGTGAAGCTTTCTTT. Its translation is CASSSAIRSEAFF.

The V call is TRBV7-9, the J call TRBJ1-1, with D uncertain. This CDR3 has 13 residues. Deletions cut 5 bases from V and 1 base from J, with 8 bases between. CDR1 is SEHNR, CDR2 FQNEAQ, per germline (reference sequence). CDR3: CASSQTANTEAFF. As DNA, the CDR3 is TGTGCCAGCAGCCAGACCGCGAACACTGAAGCTTTCTTT.

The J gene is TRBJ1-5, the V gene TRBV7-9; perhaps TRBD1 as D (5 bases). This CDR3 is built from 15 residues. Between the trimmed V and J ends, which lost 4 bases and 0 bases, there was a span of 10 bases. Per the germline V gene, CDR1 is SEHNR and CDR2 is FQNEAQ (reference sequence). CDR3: CASSSATASNQPQHF. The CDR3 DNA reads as TGTGCCAGCAGCTCGGCGACAGCTAGCAATCAGCCCCAGCATTTT.

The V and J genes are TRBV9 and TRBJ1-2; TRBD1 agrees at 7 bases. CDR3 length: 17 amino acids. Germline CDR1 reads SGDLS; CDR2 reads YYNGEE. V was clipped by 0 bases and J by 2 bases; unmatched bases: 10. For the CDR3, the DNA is TGTGCCAGCAGCGTAGAAGGCAGGGGGATTGGGAACTATGGCTACACCTTC. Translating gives CASSVEGRGIGNYGYTF.

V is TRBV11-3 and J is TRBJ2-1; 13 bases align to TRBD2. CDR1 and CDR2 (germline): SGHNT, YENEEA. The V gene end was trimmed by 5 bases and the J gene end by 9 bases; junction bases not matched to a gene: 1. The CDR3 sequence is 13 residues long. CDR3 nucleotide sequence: TGTGCCAGCAGCCGGACTAGCGGGAGTGAGCAGTTCTTC. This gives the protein CASSRTSGSEQFF.

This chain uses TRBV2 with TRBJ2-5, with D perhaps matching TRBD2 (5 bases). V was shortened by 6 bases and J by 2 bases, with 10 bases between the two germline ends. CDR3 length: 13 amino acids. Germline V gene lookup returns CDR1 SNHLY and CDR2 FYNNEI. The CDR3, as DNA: TGTGCCAGCAGATCGGGATATCAAGAGACCCAGTACTTC. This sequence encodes CASRSGYQETQYF. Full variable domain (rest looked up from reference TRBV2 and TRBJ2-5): EPEVTQTPSHQVTQMGQEVILRCVPISNHLYFYWYRQILGQKVEFLVSFYNNEISEKSEIFDDQFSVERPDGSNFTLKIRSTKLEDSAMYFCASRSGYQETQYFGPGTRLLVL.